This T cell receptor beta chain appears in the sequencing data of a study of HIV-infected children after antiretroviral therapy interruption. Study context: Interruption group median age around 8.8 years; continuous group 7 to 8 years.

This clonotype appeared a few times. RNA-based 3' RACE libraries used unique molecular identifiers. TCRdb called the 3' RACE reads again in MiXCR, with one record for every CDR3 protein. The sample lists 40,000 to 55,000 distinct CDR3 sequences; around 4.1% were seen once. As for treatment: PENTA 11 planned treatment interruption arm or continuous ART arm. Samples needed at least 5 million viable cryopreserved PBMCs. Naive CD4+ CD45RA+ CD45RO- T cells were sorted from thawed PBMCs. Germline CDR1 LNHDA, CDR2 SQIVND (reference sequence). V lost 7 bases and J lost 5; bases outside the gene matches: 9. This CDR3 region has 15 residues.

The chain carries TRBV19 and TRBJ1-4; 8 nucleotides agree with TRBD1. The TCR sequence derives from a pool of human donors with HIV. The sequencing here drew on CD45RA+ CD4+ T cells from PBMCs, pooled from several time points, taken from a donor given antiretroviral therapy, either interrupted or continuous. Subset meaning: naive CD4+ CD45RA+ CD45RO- T cells. The CDR3 sequence: CASMSPRTGNEKLFF. CDR3 bases: TGTGCCAGTATGTCCCCCCGGACAGGGAATGAAAAACTGTTTTTT.